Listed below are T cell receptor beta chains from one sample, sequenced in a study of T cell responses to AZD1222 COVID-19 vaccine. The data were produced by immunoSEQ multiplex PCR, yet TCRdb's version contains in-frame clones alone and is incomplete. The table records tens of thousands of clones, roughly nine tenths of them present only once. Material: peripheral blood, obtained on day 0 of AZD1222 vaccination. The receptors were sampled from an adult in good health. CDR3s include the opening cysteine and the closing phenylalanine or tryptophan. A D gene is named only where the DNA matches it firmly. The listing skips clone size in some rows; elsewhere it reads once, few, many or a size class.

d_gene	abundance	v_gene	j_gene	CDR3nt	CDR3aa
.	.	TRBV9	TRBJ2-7	TGTGCCAGCAGCGTAGGGGAGACCCAGGGCGAGCAGTACTTC	CASSVGETQGEQYF
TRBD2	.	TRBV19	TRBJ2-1	TGTGCCAGTAGTCTACTAGCGGTACCTCGATGGGGGCAGTTCTTC	CASSLLAVPRWGQFF
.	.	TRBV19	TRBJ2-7	TGTGCCAGTAGTCCACTCCTGCGGCGCCACGAGCAGTACTTC	CASSPLLRRHEQYF
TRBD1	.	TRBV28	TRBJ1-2	TGTGCCAGCCTCACTCCGGGACAGGGATTTTTGGATGGCTACACCTTC	CASLTPGQGFLDGYTF
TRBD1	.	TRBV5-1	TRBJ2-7	TGCGCCAGCAGTGGACAGGGGCACGAGCAGTACTTC	CASSGQGHEQYF
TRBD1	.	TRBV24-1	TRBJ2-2	TGTGCCACCAGTGACGGACAGGGGGCGGTCGGGGAGCTGTTTTTT	CATSDGQGAVGELFF
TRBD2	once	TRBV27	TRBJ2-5	TGTGCCAGCAGTTTATTAGGGACTAGCGGGAGGGACGAGACCCAGTACTTC	CASSLLGTSGRDETQYF
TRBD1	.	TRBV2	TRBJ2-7	TGTGCCAGCAGGCCCGCTAGGGGGCACGAGCAGTACTTC	CASRPARGHEQYF
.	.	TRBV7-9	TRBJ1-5	TGTGCCAGCTCACGAGGGGCCAACGTGGGCAATCAGCCCCAGCATTTT	CASSRGANVGNQPQHF
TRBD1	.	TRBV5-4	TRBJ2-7	TGTGCCAGCAGCTTAGTAGGGACAGGGGGAGGCGAGCAGTACTTC	CASSLVGTGGGEQYF
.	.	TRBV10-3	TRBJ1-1	TGTGCCATCACTATTTCCTCAGACAGCTTGAACACTGAAGCTTTCTTT	CAITISSDSLNTEAFF
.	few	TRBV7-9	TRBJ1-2	TGTGCCAGCAGCTTAGCGGCCGGGGGTACGGGCGGCTACACCTTC	CASSLAAGGTGGYTF
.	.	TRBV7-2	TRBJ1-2	TGTGCCAGCAGCTTTGGGCTATATGGCTACACCTTC	CASSFGLYGYTF
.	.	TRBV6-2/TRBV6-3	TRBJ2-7	TGTGCCAGCAGTTACGCCGCGGCCTACGAGCAGTACTTC	CASSYAAAYEQYF
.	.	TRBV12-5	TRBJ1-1	TGTGCTAGTGGTTTGGCTGTTGGTTTCTTT	CASGLAVGFF
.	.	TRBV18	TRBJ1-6	TGTGCCAGCTCACTTAGTAATTCACCCCTCCACTTT	CASSLSNSPLHF
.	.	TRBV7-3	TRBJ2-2	TGTGCCAGCAGCCCGGCAGGGGGAGGCGGGGAGCTGTTTTTT	CASSPAGGGGELFF
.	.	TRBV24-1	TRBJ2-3	TGTGCCACCAGTGATTTTGCGGGCGGGGACACAGATACGCAGTATTTT	CATSDFAGGDTDTQYF
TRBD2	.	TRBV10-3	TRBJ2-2	TGTGCCATCAGTGACCCCGTTTGGGGGAAAGGCCGTACTAGCGGGAGCGGCGGGGAGCTGTTTTTT	CAISDPVWGKGRTSGSGGELFF
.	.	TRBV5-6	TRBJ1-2	TGTGCCAGCAGCTCCGATGGGTTTGGAGTCTATGGCTACACCTTC	CASSSDGFGVYGYTF
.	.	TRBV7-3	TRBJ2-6	TGTGCCAGCAGCCCCCTCCGTGCGGGGGCGAGATCTGGGGCCAACGTCCTGACTTTC	CASSPLRAGARSGANVLTF